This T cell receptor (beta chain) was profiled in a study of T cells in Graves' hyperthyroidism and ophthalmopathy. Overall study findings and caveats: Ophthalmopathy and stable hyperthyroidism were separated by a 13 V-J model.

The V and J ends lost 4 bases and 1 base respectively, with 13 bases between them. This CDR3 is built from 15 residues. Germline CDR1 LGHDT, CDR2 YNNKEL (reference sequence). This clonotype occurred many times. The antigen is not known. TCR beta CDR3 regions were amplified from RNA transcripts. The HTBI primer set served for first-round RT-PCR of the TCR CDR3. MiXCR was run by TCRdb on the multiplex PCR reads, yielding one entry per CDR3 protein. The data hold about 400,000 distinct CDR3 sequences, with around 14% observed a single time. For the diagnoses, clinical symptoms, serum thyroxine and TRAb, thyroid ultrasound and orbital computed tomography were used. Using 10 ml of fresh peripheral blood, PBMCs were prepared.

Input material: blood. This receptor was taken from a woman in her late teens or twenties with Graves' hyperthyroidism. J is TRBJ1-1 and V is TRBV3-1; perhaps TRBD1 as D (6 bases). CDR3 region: CASSRRGRANTEAFF. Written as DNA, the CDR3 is TGTGCCAGCAGCCGCAGGGGAAGGGCGAACACTGAAGCTTTCTTT.